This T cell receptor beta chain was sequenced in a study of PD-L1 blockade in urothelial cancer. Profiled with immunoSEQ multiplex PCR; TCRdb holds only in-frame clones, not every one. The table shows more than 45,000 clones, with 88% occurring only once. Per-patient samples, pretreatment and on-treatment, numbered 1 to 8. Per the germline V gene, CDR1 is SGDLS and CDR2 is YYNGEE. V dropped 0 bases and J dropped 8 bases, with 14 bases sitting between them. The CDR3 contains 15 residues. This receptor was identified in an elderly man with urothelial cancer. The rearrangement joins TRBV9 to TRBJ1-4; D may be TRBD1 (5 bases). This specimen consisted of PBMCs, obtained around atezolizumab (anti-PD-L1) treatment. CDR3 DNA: TGTGCCAGCAGCGTAGCTCCCAGGGAAGGAGAAAAACTGTTTTTT. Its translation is CASSVAPREGEKLFF.